This T cell receptor beta chain was retrieved from a study of blood T cell repertoires in COVID-19. The CDR3 length is 16 residues. Germline values: CDR1 MDHEN, CDR2 SYDVKM. J gave up 4 bases and V 4 bases, and 7 bases lay outside the gene matches. The data were produced by immunoSEQ multiplex PCR, yet TCRdb's version contains in-frame clones alone and is incomplete. The repertoire consists of about 190,000 clones, with 84% occurring once and the leading ten covering approximately 3%. The TCR sequence derives from a woman under 40 who had recovered from COVID-19. The sample was PBMCs or T cells enriched from blood (not recorded which). The rearrangement joins TRBV28 to TRBJ1-4, with 9 positions matching TRBD1. The DNA of the CDR3 is TGTGCCAGCAGTTCGCCCGGGACAGGGCTTAATGAAAAACTGTTTTTT. It encodes CASSSPGTGLNEKLFF.